The source of this TCR beta chain is a study of shared clonotypes between healthy human individuals. Study-level findings and limits: Despite large depth, sorted-subset datasets appeared incompletely sequenced.

The CDR3 has 16 amino acids. Germline V lookup: CDR1 LNHDA, CDR2 SQIVND (reference sequence). V trimming: 3 bases; J trimming: 0 bases; junction bases outside the gene matches: 5. A word on this clone: The antigen is not known.

All of the donors resided in Nashville, Tennessee, and each was a Caucasian adult. CD4+ cells yielded CD45RA+ naive and CD45RA-negative memory subsets. Generated by immunoSEQ multiplex PCR, the TCRdb table keeps only in-frame clones and is missing some. The sample yields around 1,100,000 clones, roughly 80% seen once. The rearrangement joins TRBV19 to TRBJ1-2; TRBD1 agrees at 9 bases. This TCR was recovered from a young man in good health. Some clones in this sample may be carry-over from other donors' samples. Sequences were obtained from memory CD4+ T cells from PBMCs. Described subset: CD45RA-negative fraction. This CDR3 is CASSMVGTGTNYGYTF. Here the CDR3 DNA reads TGTGCCAGTAGTATGGTCGGGACAGGGACTAACTATGGCTACACCTTC.